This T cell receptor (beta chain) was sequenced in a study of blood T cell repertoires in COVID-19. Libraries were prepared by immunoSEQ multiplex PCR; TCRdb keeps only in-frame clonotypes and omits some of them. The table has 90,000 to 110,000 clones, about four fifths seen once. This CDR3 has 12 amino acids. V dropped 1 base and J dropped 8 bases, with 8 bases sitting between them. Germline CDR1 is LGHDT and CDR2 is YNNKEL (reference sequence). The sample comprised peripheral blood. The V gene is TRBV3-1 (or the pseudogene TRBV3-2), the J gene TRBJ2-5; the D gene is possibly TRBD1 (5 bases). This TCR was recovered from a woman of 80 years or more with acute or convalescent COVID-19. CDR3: CASSQARATQYF. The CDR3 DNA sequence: TGTGCCAGCAGCCAAGCCAGGGCCACCCAGTACTTC.